The T cell receptor beta chain under discussion was sequenced for a study of blood T cell repertoires in COVID-19. About the research overall: The United States, Italy and Spain supplied acute and convalescent COVID-19 samples. T cells, B-cell-depleted T cells, or PBMCs provided the cDNA or gDNA that served as material.

The CDR3 is 15 residues long. Per the germline V gene, CDR1 is KGHDR and CDR2 is SFDVKD. The ends lost 6 bases at V and 4 bases at J; junction bases unmatched: 7. As processed by the authors: Reference gene primer amplification in the assay estimated nucleated cell counts. Sequencing was performed with immunoSEQ multiplex PCR; in TCRdb, only in-frame clones are kept and a portion is missing. V, J and clone size were drawn from that table, and D and trimming were deduced from the DNA. The data show about 120,000 clones, 74% seen once. The sequenced sample was peripheral blood. V gene TRBV24-1 combines with J gene TRBJ2-3; 9 bases match TRBD1. The receptor's source is a man aged 55 to 70 with acute or convalescent COVID-19. The CDR3 reads CATSSGTGFADTQYF. The CDR3 bases are TGTGCCACCAGTTCCGGGACAGGGTTCGCAGATACGCAGTATTTT.